The table lists the clone carrying this T cell receptor beta chain with a few counts. The antigen is unknown. The sample is drawn from a study of beta chain features in type 1 diabetes. Study as a whole: Patients shared similar age, gender and cell yields with healthy donors. Whole-study results and caveats: In comparison with healthy donors, patients had naive, central memory and Treg TCRB repertoires that appeared more similar. Type 1 diabetes patients had moderately but significantly shorter TCRB CDR3s in all four CD4+ subsets. Insertions were fewer and deletions more numerous at VDJ junctions in type 1 diabetes patients.

The whole isolated RNA underwent reverse transcription, so sequencing captured expressed TCRB transcripts. The read count averaged approximately 4 million across naive, central memory and regulatory T cell samples. Some clones are missing from TCRdb's copy, which holds only in-frame ones; the method was immunoSEQ multiplex PCR. The sample has 250,000 to 300,000 clones; 14% are singletons. The germline V gene encodes CDR1 SGHNT and CDR2 YYREEE (reference sequence). Deletions cut 0 bases from V and 0 bases from J, with 7 bases between. The CDR3 runs 14 residues. The rearrangement uses TRBV5-4 and TRBJ2-7; D call uncertain. The sequencing input was naive CD4+ T cells from blood. This clonotype originated in a man between 25 and 39 years old with type 1 diabetes. The CDR3: CASSLGVSSYEQYF. In nucleotides, the CDR3 is TGTGCCAGCAGCTTGGGAGTCTCCTCCTACGAGCAGTACTTC. Full variable domain (remainder filled in from reference TRBV5-4 and TRBJ2-7): ETGVTQSPTHLIKTRGQQVTLRCSSQSGHNTVSWYQQALGQGPQFIFQYYREEENGRGNFPPRFSGLQFPNYSSELNVNALELDDSALYLCASSLGVSSYEQYFGPGTRLTVT.